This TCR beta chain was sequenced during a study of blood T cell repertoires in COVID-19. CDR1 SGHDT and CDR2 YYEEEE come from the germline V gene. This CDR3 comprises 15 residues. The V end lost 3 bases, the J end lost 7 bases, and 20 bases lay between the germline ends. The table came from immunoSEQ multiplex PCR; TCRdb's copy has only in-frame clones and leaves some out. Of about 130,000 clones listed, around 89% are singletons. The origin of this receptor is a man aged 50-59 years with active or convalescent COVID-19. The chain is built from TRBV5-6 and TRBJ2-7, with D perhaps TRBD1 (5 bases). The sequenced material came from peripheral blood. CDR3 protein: CASSSRVSPFKEQYF. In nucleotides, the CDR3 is TGTGCCAGCAGCTCCAGGGTATCCCCTTTTAAAGAGCAGTACTTC.